This T cell receptor beta chain derives from a study of shared clonotypes between healthy human individuals. Sequencing used immunoSEQ multiplex PCR; TCRdb keeps in-frame clones, though not all of them. The sample yields about 2.4 million clones, 90% to 95% seen once. Into CD45RA+ naive and CD45RA-negative memory subsets, the CD4+ cells were split. Study-level points and caveats: Generally, naive subsets (rather than memory subsets) showed larger estimated richness.

Turning to this clone: Its antigen is unknown.

V was clipped by 4 bases and J by 9 bases; unmatched bases: 4. This CDR3 region has 15 residues. CDR1 and CDR2 (germline): SGHAT, FQNNGV. The rearrangement uses TRBV11-2 and TRBJ2-1; 15 bases are shared with TRBD2. The sequencing input was naive CD4+ T cells from PBMCs. Subset noted: CD45RA+ positively selected. This clonotype was sampled from a young man in good health. Some clones in this sample may be carry-over from other donors' samples. The chain's CDR3 is CASSWTSGRAGEQFF. As DNA, the CDR3 is TGTGCCAGCAGCTGGACTAGCGGGAGGGCCGGTGAGCAGTTCTTC.